This T cell receptor beta chain was identified in a study of T cell changes during pregnancy in multiple sclerosis. The CDR3 runs to 16 residues. J lost 7 bases, V lost 8 bases, and 17 bases had no gene match. The germline CDR1 and CDR2 sequences are SGHTA and FQGNSA. Method: immunoSEQ multiplex PCR; TCRdb's copy keeps in-frame clones and lacks some. The profile shows fewer than 75,000 clones, approximately 90% of them singletons. The chain recombines TRBV7-2 with TRBJ2-5; the match to TRBD2 covers 9 bases. The TCR was taken from a female donor in good health, enrolled as a control in a pregnancy study. The sample here was peripheral blood, taken after pregnancy. The DNA for the CDR3 is TGTGCCAGCTTCAGTCTAGCGGGGCGATCTGGGGGGACCCAGTACTTC. Its protein product is CASFSLAGRSGGTQYF.